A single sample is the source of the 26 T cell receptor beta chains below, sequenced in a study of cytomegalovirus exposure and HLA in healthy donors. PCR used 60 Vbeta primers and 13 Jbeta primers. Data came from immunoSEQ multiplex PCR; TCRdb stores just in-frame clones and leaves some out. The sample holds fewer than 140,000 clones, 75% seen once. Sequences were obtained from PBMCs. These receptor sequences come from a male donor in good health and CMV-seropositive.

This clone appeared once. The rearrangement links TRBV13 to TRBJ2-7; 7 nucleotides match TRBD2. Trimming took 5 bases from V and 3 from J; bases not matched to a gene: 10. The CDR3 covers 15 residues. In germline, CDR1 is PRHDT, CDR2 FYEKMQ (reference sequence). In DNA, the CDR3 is TGTGCCAGCAGCCCCCGAACTAGCGTAGGCTACGAGCAGTACTTC. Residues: CASSPRTSVGYEQYF. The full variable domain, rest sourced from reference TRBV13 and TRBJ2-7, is AAGVIQSPRHLIKEKRETATLKCYPIPRHDTVYWYQQGPGQDPQFLISFYEKMQSDKGSIPDRFSAQQFSDYHSELNMSSLELGDSALYFCASSPRTSVGYEQYFGPGTRLTVT.

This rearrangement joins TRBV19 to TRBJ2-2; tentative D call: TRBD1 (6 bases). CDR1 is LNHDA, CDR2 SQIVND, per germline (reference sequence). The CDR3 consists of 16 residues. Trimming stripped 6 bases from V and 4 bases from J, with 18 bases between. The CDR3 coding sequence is TGTGCCAGTAGCAAACGACAGGTTCAGGGCACCGGGGAGCTGTTTTTT. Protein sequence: CASSKRQVQGTGELFF.

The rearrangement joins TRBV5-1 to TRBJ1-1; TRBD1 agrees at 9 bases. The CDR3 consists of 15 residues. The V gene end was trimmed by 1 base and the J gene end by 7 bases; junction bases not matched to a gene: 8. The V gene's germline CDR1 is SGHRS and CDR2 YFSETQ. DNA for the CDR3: TGCGCCAGCAGCTTGCAGGGACAGGGTTCGGGTGAAGCTTTCTTT. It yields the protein CASSLQGQGSGEAFF.

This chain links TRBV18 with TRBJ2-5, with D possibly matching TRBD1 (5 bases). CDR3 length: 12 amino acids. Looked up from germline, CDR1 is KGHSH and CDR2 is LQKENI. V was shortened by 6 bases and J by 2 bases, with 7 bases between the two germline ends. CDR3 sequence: CASSQGQETQYF. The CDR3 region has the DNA TGTGCCAGCTCCCAGGGACAAGAGACCCAGTACTTC.

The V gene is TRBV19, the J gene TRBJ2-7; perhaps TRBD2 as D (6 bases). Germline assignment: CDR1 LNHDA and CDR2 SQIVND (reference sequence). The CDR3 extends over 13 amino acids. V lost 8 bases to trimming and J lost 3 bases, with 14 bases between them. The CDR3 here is CASGAGSNYEQYF. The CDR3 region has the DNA TGTGCCAGTGGGGCGGGGTCTAACTACGAGCAGTACTTC.

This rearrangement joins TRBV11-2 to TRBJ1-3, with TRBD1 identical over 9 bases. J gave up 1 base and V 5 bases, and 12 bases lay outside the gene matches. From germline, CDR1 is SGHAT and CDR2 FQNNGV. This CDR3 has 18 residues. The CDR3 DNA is TGTGCCAGCAGCGCCCGTCGGATGGGACAGGGATCTGGAAACACCATATATTTT. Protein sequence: CASSARRMGQGSGNTIYF.

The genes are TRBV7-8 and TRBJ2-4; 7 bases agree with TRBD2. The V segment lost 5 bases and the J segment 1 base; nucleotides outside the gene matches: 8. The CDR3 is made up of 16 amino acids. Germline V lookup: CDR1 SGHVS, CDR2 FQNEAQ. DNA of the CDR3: TGTGCCAGCAGCAACGACCCGGGGGGTGCCAAAAACATTCAGTACTTC. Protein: CASSNDPGGAKNIQYF. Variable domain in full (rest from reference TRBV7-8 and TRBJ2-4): GAGVSQSPRYKVAKRGQDVALRCDPISGHVSLFWYQQALGQGPEFLTYFQNEAQLDKSGLPSDRFFAERPEGSVSTLKIQRTQQEDSAVYLCASSNDPGGAKNIQYFGAGTRLSVL.

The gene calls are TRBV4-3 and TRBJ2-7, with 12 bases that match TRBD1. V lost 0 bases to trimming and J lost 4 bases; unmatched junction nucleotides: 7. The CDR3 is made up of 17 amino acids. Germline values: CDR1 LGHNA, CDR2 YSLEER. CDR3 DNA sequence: TGCGCCAGCAGCCAAGAATCAGGGGGACAGGGGGCTTACGAGCAGTACTTC. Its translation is CASSQESGGQGAYEQYF.

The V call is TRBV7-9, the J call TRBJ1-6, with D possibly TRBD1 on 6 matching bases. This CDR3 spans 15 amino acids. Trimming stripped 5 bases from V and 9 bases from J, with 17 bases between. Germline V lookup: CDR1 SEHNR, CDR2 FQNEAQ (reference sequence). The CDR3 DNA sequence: TGTGCCAGCAGCCCATCCGCCAGGGGCCTTTCACCCCTCCACTTT. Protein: CASSPSARGLSPLHF. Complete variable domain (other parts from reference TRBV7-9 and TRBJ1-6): DTGVSQNPRHKITKRGQNVTFRCDPISEHNRLYWYRQTLGQGPEFLTYFQNEAQLEKSRLLSDRFSAERPKGSFSTLEIQRTEQGDSAMYLCASSPSARGLSPLHFGNGTRLTVT.

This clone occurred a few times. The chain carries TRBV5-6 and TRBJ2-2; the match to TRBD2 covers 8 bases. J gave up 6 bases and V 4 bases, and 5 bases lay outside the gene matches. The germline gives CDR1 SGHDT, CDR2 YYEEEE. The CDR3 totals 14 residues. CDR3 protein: CASSQGLAPGELFF. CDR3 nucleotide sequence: TGTGCCAGCAGCCAAGGACTAGCTCCCGGGGAGCTGTTTTTT.

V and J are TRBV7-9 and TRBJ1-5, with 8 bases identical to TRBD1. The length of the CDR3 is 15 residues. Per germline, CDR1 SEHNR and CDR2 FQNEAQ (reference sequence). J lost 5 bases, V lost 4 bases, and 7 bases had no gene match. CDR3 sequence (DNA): TGTGCCAGCAGCTCCGGGACAGGAGCAGATCAGCCCCAGCATTTT. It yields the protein CASSSGTGADQPQHF.

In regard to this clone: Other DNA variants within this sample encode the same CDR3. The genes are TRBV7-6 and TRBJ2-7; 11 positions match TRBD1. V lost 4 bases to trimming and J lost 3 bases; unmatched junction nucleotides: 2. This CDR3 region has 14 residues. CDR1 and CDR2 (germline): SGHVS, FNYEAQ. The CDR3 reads CASSSGTGGYEQYF. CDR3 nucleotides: TGTGCCAGCAGCTCTGGGACAGGGGGCTACGAGCAGTACTTC.

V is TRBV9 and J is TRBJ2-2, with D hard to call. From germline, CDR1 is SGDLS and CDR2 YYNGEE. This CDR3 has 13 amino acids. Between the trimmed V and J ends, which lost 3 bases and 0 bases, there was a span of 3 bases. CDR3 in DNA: TGTGCCAGCAGCGCCGCGAACACCGGGGAGCTGTTTTTT. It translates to CASSAANTGELFF.

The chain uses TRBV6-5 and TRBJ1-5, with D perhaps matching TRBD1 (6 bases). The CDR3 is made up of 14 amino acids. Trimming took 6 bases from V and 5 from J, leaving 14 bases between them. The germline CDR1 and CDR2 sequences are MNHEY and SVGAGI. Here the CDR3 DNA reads TGTGCCAGCAGCCCTAGAGGGGGATATCAGCCCCAGCATTTT. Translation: CASSPRGGYQPQHF.

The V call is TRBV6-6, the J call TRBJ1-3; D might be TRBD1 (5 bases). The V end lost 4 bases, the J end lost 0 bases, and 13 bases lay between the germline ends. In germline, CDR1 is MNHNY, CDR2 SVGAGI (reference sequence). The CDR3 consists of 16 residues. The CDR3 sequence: CASSSLAGGSGNTIYF. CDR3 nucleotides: TGTGCCAGCAGTTCTCTAGCCGGGGGCTCTGGAAACACCATATATTTT.

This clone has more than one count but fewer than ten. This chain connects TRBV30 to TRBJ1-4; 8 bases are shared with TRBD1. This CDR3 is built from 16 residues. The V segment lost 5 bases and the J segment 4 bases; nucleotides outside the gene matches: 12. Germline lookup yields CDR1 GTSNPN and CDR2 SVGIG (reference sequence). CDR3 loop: CAWDRGIKLSNEKLFF. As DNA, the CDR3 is TGTGCCTGGGACAGGGGTATCAAACTCAGTAATGAAAAACTGTTTTTT.

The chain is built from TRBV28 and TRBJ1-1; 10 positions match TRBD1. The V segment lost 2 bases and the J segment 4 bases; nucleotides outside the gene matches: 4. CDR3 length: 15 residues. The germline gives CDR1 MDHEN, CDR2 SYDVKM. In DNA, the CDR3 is TGTGCCAGCAGTTTAGCGACAGGGGGCTTCACTGAAGCTTTCTTT. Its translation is CASSLATGGFTEAFF.

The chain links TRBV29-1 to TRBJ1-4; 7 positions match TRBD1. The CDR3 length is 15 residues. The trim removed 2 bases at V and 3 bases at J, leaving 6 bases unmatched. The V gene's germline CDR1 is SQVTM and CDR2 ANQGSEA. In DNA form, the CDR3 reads TGCAGCGTTGAACTCCGGGGACAGTCTAATGAAAAACTGTTTTTT. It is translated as CSVELRGQSNEKLFF.

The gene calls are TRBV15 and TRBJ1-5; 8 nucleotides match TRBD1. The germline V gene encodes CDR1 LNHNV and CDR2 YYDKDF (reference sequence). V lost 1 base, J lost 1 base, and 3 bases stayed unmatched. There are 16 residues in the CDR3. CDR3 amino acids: CATSRAQGASNQPQHF. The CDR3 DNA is TGTGCCACCAGCAGAGCCCAGGGGGCGAGCAATCAGCCCCAGCATTTT.

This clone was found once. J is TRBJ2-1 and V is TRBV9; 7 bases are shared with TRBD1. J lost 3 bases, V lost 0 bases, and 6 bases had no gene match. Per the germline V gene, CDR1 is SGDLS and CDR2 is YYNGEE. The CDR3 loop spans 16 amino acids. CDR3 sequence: CASSVADRASYNEQFF. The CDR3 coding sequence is TGTGCCAGCAGCGTAGCCGACAGGGCCAGCTACAATGAGCAGTTCTTC.

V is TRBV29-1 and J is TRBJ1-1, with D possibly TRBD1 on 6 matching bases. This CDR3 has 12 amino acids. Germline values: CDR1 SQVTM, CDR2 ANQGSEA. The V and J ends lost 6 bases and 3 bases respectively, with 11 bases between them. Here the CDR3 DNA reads TGCAGCGTGCTGGACAGACACACTGAAGCTTTCTTT. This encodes CSVLDRHTEAFF.

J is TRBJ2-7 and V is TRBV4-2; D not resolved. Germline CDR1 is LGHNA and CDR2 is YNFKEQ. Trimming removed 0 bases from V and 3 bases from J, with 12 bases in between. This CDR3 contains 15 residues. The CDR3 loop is CASSQDPTNIYEQYF. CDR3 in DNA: TGTGCCAGCAGCCAAGATCCCACAAACATCTACGAGCAGTACTTC.

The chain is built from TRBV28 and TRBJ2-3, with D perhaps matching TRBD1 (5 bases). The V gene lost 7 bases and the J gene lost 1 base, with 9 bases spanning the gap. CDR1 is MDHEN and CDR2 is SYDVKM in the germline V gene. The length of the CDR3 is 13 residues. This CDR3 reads CASMGQGTDTQYF. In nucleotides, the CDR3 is TGTGCCAGCATGGGGCAGGGCACAGATACGCAGTATTTT. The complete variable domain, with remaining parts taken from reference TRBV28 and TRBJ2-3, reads DVKVTQSSRYLVKRTGEKVFLECVQDMDHENMFWYRQDPGLGLRLIYFSYDVKMKEKGDIPEGYSVSREKKERFSLILESASTNQTSMYLCASMGQGTDTQYFGPGTRLTVL.

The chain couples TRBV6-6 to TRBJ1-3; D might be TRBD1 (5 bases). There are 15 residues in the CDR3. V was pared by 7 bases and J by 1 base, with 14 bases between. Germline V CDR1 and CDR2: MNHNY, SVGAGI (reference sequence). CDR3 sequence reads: CASTGWGESGNTIYF. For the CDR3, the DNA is TGTGCCAGCACCGGGTGGGGGGAATCTGGAAACACCATATATTTT.

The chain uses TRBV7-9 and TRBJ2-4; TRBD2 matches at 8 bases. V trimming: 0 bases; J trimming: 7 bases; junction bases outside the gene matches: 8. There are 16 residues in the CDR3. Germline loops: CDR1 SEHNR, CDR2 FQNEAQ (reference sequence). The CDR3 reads CASSLARASGLNIQYF. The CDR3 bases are TGTGCCAGCAGCTTAGCGAGGGCTAGCGGGCTTAACATTCAGTACTTC.

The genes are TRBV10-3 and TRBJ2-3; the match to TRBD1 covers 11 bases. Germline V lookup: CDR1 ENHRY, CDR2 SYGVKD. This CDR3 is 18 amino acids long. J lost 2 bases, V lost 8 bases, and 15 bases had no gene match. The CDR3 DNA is TGTGCCATCTCGGAGGCCCGGGACAGGGGGTTTATCACAGATACGCAGTATTTT. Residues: CAISEARDRGFITDTQYF.